The clone carrying this T cell receptor beta chain is categorized as medium-sized. Its specificity is not known. BIOMED2 TRB-A/B primer pools were used in multiplex TRB PCR. TCRdb re-called the multiplex PCR reads through MiXCR, storing one row per CDR3 protein. The sample records more than 15,000 distinct CDR3 sequences, 25% to 30% being singletons. The record originates from a study of T and B cells in COVID-19 patients. Study background: Blood was sampled from COVID-19 patients who were either actively infected or recovered. General study results and limits: At recovery TRB diversity and richness exceeded healthy donors, after highly clonal active COVID-19 repertoires.

From germline, CDR1 is LNHDA and CDR2 SQIVND (reference sequence). V was clipped by 4 bases and J by 9 bases; unmatched bases: 5. CDR3 size: 14 residues. Each TRB amplification used roughly 230-550 ng of genomic DNA from blood. The V and J genes are TRBV19 and TRBJ2-1, with TRBD2 matching 11 bases. The TCR originated in a human donor who had recovered from COVID-19. Sequencing was performed on blood. The CDR3 sequence is CASSTLSGRGEQFF. DNA for the CDR3: TGTGCCAGTAGTACCCTTAGCGGGAGGGGTGAGCAGTTCTTC.